What follows are 23 T cell receptor beta chains derived from one specimen sequenced in a study of T-cell memory formation after mild COVID-19. MiXCR, run by TCRdb on the 5' RACE reads, gives a single entry per CDR3 protein. The sample shows around 300,000 distinct CDR3 sequences, about an eighth of them seen only once. Input material: PBMCs or a T cell subset sorted from them (not recorded which). These receptors were collected from a man in his late teens or twenties who had mild COVID-19 (a few samples of this study predate the infection). Cell type and time point are not known.

The gene calls are TRBV6-5 and TRBJ2-3; D gene ambiguous. Germline V gene sequence: CDR1 MNHEY, CDR2 SVGAGI. This CDR3 has 15 residues. V shed 5 bases and J shed 3 bases, with 15 bases lying between them. As DNA, the CDR3 is TGTGCCAGCAGTAGTAAAGGCCTTGCGACAGATACGCAGTATTTT. Translated: CASSSKGLATDTQYF.

V is TRBV4-2 and J is TRBJ2-3; D is uncertain. CDR3 length equals 17 residues. The V and J ends lost 1 base and 2 bases respectively, with 16 bases between them. CDR1 and CDR2 (germline): LGHNA, YNFKEQ. CDR3 bases: TGTGCCAGCAGCCAAGGGTTAGTAAACGAACACACAGATACGCAGTATTTT. Translated, it gives CASSQGLVNEHTDTQYF.

This clonotype was seen a handful of times. V usage is TRBV2 and J usage is TRBJ2-2; no reliable D call. Between the trimmed V and J ends, which lost 3 bases and 0 bases, there was a span of 8 bases. In germline, CDR1 is SNHLY, CDR2 FYNNEI. This CDR3 is built from 15 residues. CDR3 amino acids: CASSEVPANTGELFF. The CDR3 DNA reads TGTGCCAGCAGTGAGGTCCCTGCGAACACCGGGGAGCTGTTTTTT.

With regard to this clonotype: This may arise from a read error, as a much more abundant clone is one base away. V is TRBV20-1 and J is TRBJ2-7; D unresolved. V was trimmed by 0 bases and J by 3 bases, leaving 12 bases between them. The germline V gene has CDR1 DFQATT and CDR2 SNEGSKA (reference sequence). The CDR3 is 14 residues long. CDR3 sequence (DNA): TGCAGTGCTAGAGATCTAACCTCCTTCTACGAGCAGTACTTC. Translated, it gives CSARDLTSFYEQYF.

The V and J genes are TRBV4-3 and TRBJ1-1; the D gene is possibly TRBD1 (5 bases). The V gene lost 6 bases and the J gene lost 8 bases, with 16 bases spanning the gap. The CDR3 sequence is 13 residues long. Germline V lookup: CDR1 LGHNA, CDR2 YSLEER. The chain's CDR3 is CASSLVGGEEAFF. The CDR3 DNA is TGCGCCAGCAGTCTAGTGGGAGGGGAAGAAGCTTTCTTT.

The chain uses TRBV28 and TRBJ1-5, with a weak D call TRBD1 (6 bases). Germline V gene lookup returns CDR1 MDHEN and CDR2 SYDVKM. The CDR3 has 15 amino acids. The ends were cut back, 5 bases at V and 9 bases at J, with 20 bases in the middle. CDR3 in amino acids: CASSPLEVGAPPQHF. CDR3 in DNA: TGTGCCAGCAGTCCCCTCGAGGTGGGGGCGCCGCCCCAGCATTTT.

J is TRBJ2-5 and V is TRBV6-2 or TRBV6-3; TRBD1 agrees at 9 bases. The CDR3 has 15 amino acids. Germline lookup yields CDR1 MNHEY and CDR2 SVGEGT. V lost 4 bases and J lost 6; bases outside the gene matches: 9. The CDR3 reads CASSWGQGISKTQYF. CDR3 nucleotides: TGTGCCAGCAGTTGGGGACAGGGTATTTCGAAGACCCAGTACTTC.

This clonotype was detected a few times. The chain is built from TRBV7-2 and TRBJ2-7; possibly TRBD2 for D (5 bases). V was cut by 2 bases and J by 7 bases, with 18 bases left in between. The CDR3 spans 15 residues. CDR1 and CDR2 (germline): SGHTA, FQGNSA. The DNA for the CDR3 is TGTGCCAGCAGCTTACCAAACTCGAGGGTTGGGGAGCAGTACTTC. This sequence encodes CASSLPNSRVGEQYF.

Points on this clonotype: It differs at one base from a far larger clone, so likely a read error. The V gene is TRBV5-5, the J gene TRBJ2-2; the D is unclear. Germline CDR1 and CDR2: SGHKS and YYEKEE (reference sequence). This CDR3 contains 13 residues. The DNA for the CDR3 is TGTGCCAGCAGCTTGGCAGGCACCTGGGAGCTGTTTTTT. Protein sequence: CASSLAGTWELFF. Supplemented by reference TRBV5-5 and TRBJ2-2, the full variable domain reads DAGVTQSPTHLIKTRGQQVTLRCSPISGHKSVSWYQQVLGQGPQFIFQYYEKEERGRGNFPDRFSARQFPNYSSELNVNALLLGDSALYLCASSLAGTWELFFGEGSRLTVL.

This clonotype showed up just a few times. The rearrangement links TRBV12-3 or TRBV12-4 to TRBJ1-5; 7 bases agree with TRBD1. The CDR3 covers 14 residues. V was clipped by 4 bases and J by 4 bases; unmatched bases: 4. CDR3 protein: CASSYRQGNQPQHF. Here the CDR3 DNA reads TGTGCCAGCAGTTACCGACAGGGTAATCAGCCCCAGCATTTT.

There are a few counts of this clonotype. The rearrangement joins TRBV5-1 to TRBJ2-1; 7 positions agree with TRBD2. Germline loops: CDR1 SGHRS, CDR2 YFSETQ. The ends lost 3 bases at V and 0 bases at J; junction bases unmatched: 12. The CDR3 is made up of 18 amino acids. CDR3 nucleotides: TGCGCCAGCAGCTCGATCTTAGTGGGGGAGGGCTCCTACAATGAGCAGTTCTTC. Translation: CASSSILVGEGSYNEQFF.

The V gene is TRBV5-1, the J gene TRBJ1-1; D is undetermined. Trimming pared 2 bases from V and 4 bases from J, leaving 9 bases between. The CDR3 runs to 13 residues. Germline CDR1 and CDR2: SGHRS and YFSETQ. The CDR3 bases are TGCGCCAGCAGCTTAACTGAGACCACTGAAGCTTTCTTT. Translation gives CASSLTETTEAFF.

This clonotype was detected a few times. The chain carries TRBV29-1 and TRBJ2-3, with D perhaps matching TRBD1 or TRBD2 (5 bases each). CDR1 is SQVTM and CDR2 is ANQGSEA in the germline V gene. V dropped 4 bases and J dropped 6 bases, with 17 bases sitting between them. The CDR3 consists of 14 residues. The CDR3 DNA reads TGCAGCGTTGTCGGAGCGGCCAACAGGGATACGCAGTATTTT. Translated, it gives CSVVGAANRDTQYF.

The rearrangement links TRBV11-2 to TRBJ2-6; TRBD2 might be the D (6 bases). This CDR3 has 18 amino acids. Trimming took 3 bases from V and 2 from J, leaving 17 bases between them. Germline V CDR1 and CDR2: SGHAT, FQNNGV. CDR3 amino acids: CASSLYGGGSTGANVLTF. DNA for the CDR3: TGTGCCAGCAGCTTGTACGGCGGAGGGTCTACTGGGGCCAACGTCCTGACTTTC.

This clonotype was found a few times. The chain couples TRBV7-2 to TRBJ2-5; 9 positions match TRBD1. V was clipped by 7 bases and J by 2 bases; unmatched bases: 8. CDR1 and CDR2 from the germline V gene are SGHTA and FQGNSA. The CDR3 extends over 15 amino acids. In DNA form, the CDR3 reads TGTGCCAGCACCAATCTAGACAGGGGGCAAGAGACCCAGTACTTC. It yields the protein CASTNLDRGQETQYF.

This clonotype was picked up many times. This chain links TRBV7-2 with TRBJ2-1, with a tentative D call TRBD1 (6 bases). The germline gives CDR1 SGHTA, CDR2 FQGNSA. The ends were cut back, 2 bases at V and 5 bases at J, with 10 bases in the middle. The CDR3 is made up of 14 amino acids. The CDR3 DNA is TGTGCCAGCAGCTTAATCCCAGGGGACAATGAGCAGTTCTTC. Its protein is CASSLIPGDNEQFF.

This clonotype showed up just a few times. V and J are TRBV24-1 and TRBJ2-1, with 15 nucleotides matching TRBD2. There are 17 residues in the CDR3. Germline lookup yields CDR1 KGHDR and CDR2 SFDVKD. After removal of 3 bases from V and 7 bases from J, the junction contained 6 bases not matched to a gene. CDR3 bases: TGTGCCACCAGTGATCAAGGACTAGCGGGGGGGCGGAATGAGCAGTTCTTC. Its protein product is CATSDQGLAGGRNEQFF.

This clonotype was recorded at least ten times. The rearrangement joins TRBV7-2 to TRBJ2-5; the D gene is possibly TRBD2 (7 bases). CDR1 and CDR2 from the germline V gene are SGHTA and FQGNSA. Trimming removed 5 bases at V and 1 base at J, with 11 bases between. The CDR3 spans 14 residues. CDR3 sequence (DNA): TGTGCCAGCAGCGCCGCGGGGGCCCAAGAGACCCAGTACTTC. It is translated as CASSAAGAQETQYF.

This clonotype was seen only a few times. The V gene is TRBV6-1, the J gene TRBJ2-7; a possible D gene is TRBD1 (6 bases). V was shortened by 2 bases and J by 1 base, with 15 bases between the two germline ends. The CDR3 is 16 residues long. Germline V gene lookup returns CDR1 MNHNS and CDR2 SASEGT. CDR3: CASSEWGQVDSYEQYV. DNA of the CDR3: TGTGCCAGCAGTGAATGGGGGCAGGTTGATTCCTACGAGCAGTACGTC.

In its sample, this clonotype was seen a few times. V is TRBV18 and J is TRBJ1-6; no clear D. Germline assignment: CDR1 KGHSH and CDR2 LQKENI. The CDR3 length is 13 residues. The germline V and J ends were trimmed by 2 bases and 8 bases, with 7 bases remaining between them. As DNA, the CDR3 is TGTGCCAGCTCACCAGGGGAAGATTCACCCCTCCACTTT. Translating gives CASSPGEDSPLHF.

The chain joins TRBV5-5 to TRBJ2-3; 7 bases agree with TRBD1. The length of the CDR3 is 18 residues. The V and J ends lost 1 base and 2 bases, in that order; junction bases with no gene match: 13. The germline gives CDR1 SGHKS, CDR2 YYEKEE (reference sequence). The CDR3 is CASSLPAFGTVYTDTQYF. The CDR3 nucleotides read TGTGCCAGCAGCTTGCCCGCTTTTGGGACAGTCTACACAGATACGCAGTATTTT.

CDR3 protein: CASSRTATYEQYF. CDR3 nucleotide sequence: TGTGCCAGCTCGAGGACAGCCACCTACGAGCAGTACTTC. The chain joins TRBV18 to TRBJ2-7; D may be TRBD1 (6 bases). CDR3 length: 13 residues. Germline-derived CDR1 and CDR2 are KGHSH and LQKENI. Trimming cost V 6 bases and J 2 bases, with 11 bases left between them.

This clonotype was counted a few times. This rearrangement joins TRBV4-1 to TRBJ2-7; D might be TRBD2 (7 bases). Between the trimmed V and J ends, which lost 7 bases and 5 bases, there was a span of 18 bases. Germline CDR1 is MGHRA and CDR2 is YSYEKL. The CDR3 spans 14 residues. The CDR3 region has the DNA TGCGCCAGCACTCCCGGGGGGCTCGGGGACGAGCAGTACTTC. This sequence encodes CASTPGGLGDEQYF.